This T cell receptor beta chain was retrieved from a study of T cell clonality in common variable immunodeficiency. This clone came up many times. Its antigen remains unknown. The read is 3 residues too short to cover the CDR3 end, so that end is filled in from the germline J gene. This CDR3 region has 14 residues. The germline gives CDR1 MDHEN, CDR2 SYDVKM. J lost 4 bases, V lost 8 bases, and 8 bases had no gene match. General study results and limits: T cell subpopulation sequencing would be needed to explain CVID clonality. Reportedly, TCR beta sequences from common variable immunodeficiency showed fewer deletions and N-nucleotide insertions.

The table came from immunoSEQ multiplex PCR; TCRdb's copy has only in-frame clones and leaves some out. There are 75,000 to 85,000 clones in the sample, none observed a single time. The sequence came from a person aged 18-70 years in good health. This chain joins TRBV28 and TRBJ2-3; 8 bases agree with TRBD2. Source material: peripheral blood mononuclear cells. The DNA read from the CDR3 is TGTGCCAGCGGCGGGGGGAACTTCGCAGATACG. Translation: CASGGGNFADT. The full CDR3 is CASGGGNFADTQYF.